This TCR beta chain was retrieved from a study of control samples from healthy donors and cancer patients. Germline V gene data show CDR1 as SNHLY and CDR2 as FYNNEI. The CDR3 totals 15 residues. Trimming cost V 10 bases and J 1 base; bases outside gene matches: 7. Libraries were prepared by immunoSEQ multiplex PCR; TCRdb keeps only in-frame clonotypes and omits some of them. Altogether about 150,000 clones are present, about 93% being singletons, with the ten largest covering under 2.5%. This receptor was taken from a man aged 50 to 60 in good health. The sample was blood. The rearrangement uses TRBV2 and TRBJ1-4; the match to TRBD1 covers 9 bases. Here the CDR3 reads CAISGQGLTNEKLFF. The DNA of the CDR3 is TGTGCCATATCTGGACAGGGGTTAACTAATGAAAAACTGTTTTTT.